Listed below are T cell receptor beta chains from one sample, sequenced in a study of T-cell memory formation after mild COVID-19. TCRdb fed the 5' RACE reads into MiXCR, producing one record per CDR3 protein. The repertoire holds nearly 350,000 distinct CDR3 sequences, with 10% to 15% as singletons. Source material: PBMCs or a T cell subset sorted from them (not recorded which). The origin of the receptors is a man between 18 and 29 years old who had mild COVID-19 (a few samples of this study predate the infection). Cell type and time point are not known. Each CDR3 is given with its conserved first and last residue.

V gene: TRBV20-1
CDR3 length: 13
J gene: TRBJ1-4
CDR3 protein: CSAFGTGTEKLFF

V gene: TRBV10-3
CDR3 length: 15
J gene: TRBJ2-5
CDR3 protein: CAISAVHQGGETQYF

V gene: TRBV4-1
CDR3 length: 15
J gene: TRBJ2-3
CDR3 protein: CASSQEVGAWDTQYF

V gene: TRBV5-1
CDR3 length: 15
J gene: TRBJ2-7
CDR3 protein: CASSSRDWDSYEQYF

V gene: TRBV20-1
CDR3 length: 12
J gene: TRBJ1-2
CDR3 protein: CSAIRGARGYTF

V gene: TRBV9
CDR3 length: 13
J gene: TRBJ1-4
CDR3 protein: CARWGRALEKLFF

V gene: TRBV6-6
CDR3 length: 13
J gene: TRBJ2-5
CDR3 protein: CASSSGALETQYF

V gene: TRBV11-2
CDR3 length: 16
J gene: TRBJ2-3
CDR3 protein: CASSMRTGLVTDTQYF

V gene: TRBV4-2
CDR3 length: 14
J gene: TRBJ2-5
CDR3 protein: CASSQDGLMETQYF

V gene: TRBV4-2
CDR3 length: 14
J gene: TRBJ2-4
CDR3 protein: CASSQGASKNIQYF

V gene: TRBV7-6
CDR3 length: 17
J gene: TRBJ2-2
CDR3 protein: CASSLAWRGRGTGELFF

V gene: TRBV10-3
CDR3 length: 16
J gene: TRBJ1-5
CDR3 protein: CAISEYTGGNDQPQHF

V gene: TRBV2
CDR3 length: 15
J gene: TRBJ1-6
CDR3 protein: CASRSGDSGNSPLHF

V gene: TRBV29-1
CDR3 length: 13
J gene: TRBJ1-1
CDR3 protein: CSAHRDMGTEAFF

V gene: TRBV3-1
CDR3 length: 14
J gene: TRBJ2-6
CDR3 protein: CASSLPSGANVLTF

V gene: TRBV5-6
CDR3 length: 16
J gene: TRBJ2-3
CDR3 protein: CASSSLTLASTDTQYF

V gene: TRBV7-2
CDR3 length: 14
J gene: TRBJ2-1
CDR3 protein: CASSAKGQGFEQFF

V gene: TRBV7-9
CDR3 length: 15
J gene: TRBJ1-1
CDR3 protein: CASSFSTGGRTEAFF

V gene: TRBV20-1
CDR3 length: 11
J gene: TRBJ2-5
CDR3 protein: CSAPTLVTQYF

V gene: TRBV4-1
CDR3 length: 15
J gene: TRBJ1-1
CDR3 protein: CASSQESVRGTEAFF

V gene: TRBV6-2/TRBV6-3
CDR3 length: 15
J gene: TRBJ2-2
CDR3 protein: CASSTPLVVTGELFF

V gene: TRBV13
CDR3 length: 14
J gene: TRBJ1-1
CDR3 protein: CASSLSYMNTEAFF

V gene: TRBV6-6
CDR3 length: 16
J gene: TRBJ2-7
CDR3 protein: CASSYGRIQTTYEQYF